This entry describes one T cell receptor beta chain. There is no known antigen for this receptor. Per-nucleotide qualities are absent, and no much larger clonotype sits a single base away. There are 16 amino acids in the CDR3, from cysteine to phenylalanine inclusive. The entry retains the CDR3 DNA only, 48 bases that are in frame from base 1. From the germline V gene (reference sequence), CDR1 is DFQATT and CDR2 is SNEGSKA. Germline trimming: 5 bases from V, 3 bases from J; junction bases outside gene matches: 13. This specimen comes from a study of Graves' ophthalmopathy and Graves' hyperthyroidism listed by TCRdb under 2018. For the study in its entirety: Peripheral blood was collected before any treatment was given, at the time of initial diagnosis. An independent validation cohort was composed of approximately 19 hyperthyroidism patients and around 16 patients who later progressed from hyperthyroidism to ophthalmopathy. In total, approximately 130 blood samples were TCR-sequenced: roughly 45 ophthalmopathy, some 80 hyperthyroidism and some 17 hyperthyroidism-to-ophthalmopathy patients. To tell Graves' ophthalmopathy apart from Graves' hyperthyroidism, and to predict which patients would progress to ophthalmopathy, the study relied on TCR beta repertoire signatures. The 100 discovery patients were divided at random into training and test sets in a 7:3 ratio. In about six hyperthyroidism patients, the T-cell repertoire of thyroid tissue was compared with the T-cell repertoire of blood. Once sampling was done, hyperthyroidism patients were given methimazole at a starting dose of 30 mg daily, while ophthalmopathy patients were given high-dose intravenous methylprednisolone. A discovery set of 90 to 100 patients (43 ophthalmopathy, some 58 stable hyperthyroidism) was enrolled to explore V-J signatures distinguishing ophthalmopathy from hyperthyroidism.

Ophthalmopathy patients were characterized by moderately to severely active disease, a Clinical Activity Score of at least 3, a NOSPECS grade of at least 4, and a disease duration under 3 months. Patients with other autoimmune diseases, uncontrolled infections, pregnancy or lactation were excluded from the study. Clinical symptoms, serum thyroxine, TRAb, thyroid ultrasound and orbital computed tomography formed the basis of the diagnosis. Using Ficoll-Paque density gradient centrifugation, PBMCs were isolated from about 10 ml of fresh peripheral blood. Total RNA was extracted with Trizol reagent and quality-checked on an Agilent 2100 Bioanalyzer. For repertoire sequencing, the TCR beta CDR3 regions were amplified from RNA transcripts. The first round was an RT-PCR using HTBI primers with the Qiagen OneStep RT-PCR kit, and this first round was followed by a second-round multiplex PCR, then size selection and purification. Libraries were sequenced on an Illumina HiSeq2000 using paired-end 100 bp reads. In the authors' own workflow: Reads were processed with SOAPnuke, discarding reads with adapters, uncalled bases, mean Phred below 15, or no exact constant-primer or identifier match. COPE v1.2.5 was used to merge the high-quality paired reads. Unique nucleotide sequences were defined as clonotypes and aligned to IMGT TRB V, D and J references using MiTCR v1.1. The analysis was limited to V-J combinations with a frequency above 0.0001, which together covered approximately 99% of repertoires. For each V-J combination, a TCR clonal expansion and chaos score was defined as F50 clonal expansion divided by the chaos observed in the TCRdist matrix. Welch's t-statistics and random forest were used to reduce features to about a dozen V-J combinations, which were fed into a naive Bayes classifier. The similarity between thyroid and blood repertoires was quantified using the Morisita-Horn index. TCRdb itself trimmed the public reads at Q25 with fastp, ran MiXCR and retained productive beta chains. Records with the same CDR3 protein are collapsed into one entry carrying the most frequent genes and DNA. The V and J calls were determined by TCRdb, not by the authors. This sample is represented by about 150,000 distinct CDR3 sequences; about 40% of them were singletons. The top ten clonotypes cover about 6% of the sample.

Overall results and qualifications from the work: Most expanded thyroid clonotypes with frequency above 0.001 were also detected in blood, suggesting blood repertoires may reflect the thyroid immune response. In validation, the model predicted ophthalmopathy progression with more than 70% sensitivity and 72.22% specificity; 12 predicted patients were CT-confirmed with GO in a median of 6.5 months. The 13-signature model separated ophthalmopathy from stable hyperthyroidism with roughly 88% sensitivity and around 84% specificity in cross-validation, and 80%/75% in the test set. Sample size was not statistically predetermined, and group allocation was not concealed from the investigators.

Sequenced sample: peripheral blood. The TCR was taken from a woman aged 40 to 50 with Graves' ophthalmopathy. Donor details come from another sample of the same person, matched by shared clones. Recombination connected TRBV20-1 to TRBJ1-5, and 7 junctional nucleotides match TRBD1. The CDR3 region: CSAQDRQGLDNQPQHF. The DNA sequence is as follows: TGCAGTGCTCAAGATAGACAGGGCCTCGACAATCAGCCCCAGCATTTT.